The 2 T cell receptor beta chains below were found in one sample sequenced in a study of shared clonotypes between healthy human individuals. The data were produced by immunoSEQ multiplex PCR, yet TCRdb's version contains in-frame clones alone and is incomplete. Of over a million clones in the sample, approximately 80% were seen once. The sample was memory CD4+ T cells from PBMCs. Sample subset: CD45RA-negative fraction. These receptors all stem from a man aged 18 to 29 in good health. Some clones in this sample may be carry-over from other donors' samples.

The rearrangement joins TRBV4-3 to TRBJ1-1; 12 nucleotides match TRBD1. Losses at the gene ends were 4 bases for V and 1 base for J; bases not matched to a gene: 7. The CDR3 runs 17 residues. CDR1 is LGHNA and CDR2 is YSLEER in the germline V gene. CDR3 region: CASSPGTGGSRNTEAFF. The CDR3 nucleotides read TGCGCCAGCAGCCCCGGGACAGGGGGCTCCCGGAACACTGAAGCTTTCTTT.

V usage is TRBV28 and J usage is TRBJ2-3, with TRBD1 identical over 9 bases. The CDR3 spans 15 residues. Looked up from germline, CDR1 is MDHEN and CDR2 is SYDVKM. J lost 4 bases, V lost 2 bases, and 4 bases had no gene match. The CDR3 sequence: CASSLHRGRPDTQYF. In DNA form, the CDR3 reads TGTGCCAGCAGTTTACACAGGGGGCGGCCAGATACGCAGTATTTT.